These 2 T cell receptor beta chains were sequenced from one sample in a study of T cells in Graves' hyperthyroidism and ophthalmopathy. Amplification of TCR beta CDR3 regions was performed using RNA transcripts as template. Researchers ran a first-round RT-PCR on the TCR CDR3 using the HTBI primer set. Each CDR3 protein is one row after TCRdb ran MiXCR on the multiplex PCR reads. The table has 280,000 or so distinct CDR3 sequences, 20% to 25% seen once. Input material: blood. Receptor source: a man aged 40-49 years with Graves' hyperthyroidism that later progressed to Graves' ophthalmopathy.

V gene TRBV30 combines with J gene TRBJ2-7, with 11 bases that match TRBD2. The CDR3 extends over 19 amino acids. In germline, CDR1 is GTSNPN, CDR2 SVGIG (reference sequence). The V segment lost 1 base and the J segment 2 bases; nucleotides outside the gene matches: 16. The CDR3 DNA follows: TGTGCCTGGAGTGCAAAGACTAGCGGGAAGGGGGTTATCCCCTACGAGCAGTACTTC. Amino acids: CAWSAKTSGKGVIPYEQYF.

This clonotype was seen many times. The rearrangement uses TRBV29-1 and TRBJ1-1; 8 bases match TRBD1. Trimming took 1 base from V and 1 from J; bases not matched to a gene: 8. This CDR3 is 16 amino acids long. The germline V gene has CDR1 SQVTM and CDR2 ANQGSEA. This chain's CDR3 is CSVEAVPGQENTEAFF. CDR3 bases: TGCAGCGTTGAAGCCGTGCCGGGACAGGAGAACACTGAAGCTTTCTTT.